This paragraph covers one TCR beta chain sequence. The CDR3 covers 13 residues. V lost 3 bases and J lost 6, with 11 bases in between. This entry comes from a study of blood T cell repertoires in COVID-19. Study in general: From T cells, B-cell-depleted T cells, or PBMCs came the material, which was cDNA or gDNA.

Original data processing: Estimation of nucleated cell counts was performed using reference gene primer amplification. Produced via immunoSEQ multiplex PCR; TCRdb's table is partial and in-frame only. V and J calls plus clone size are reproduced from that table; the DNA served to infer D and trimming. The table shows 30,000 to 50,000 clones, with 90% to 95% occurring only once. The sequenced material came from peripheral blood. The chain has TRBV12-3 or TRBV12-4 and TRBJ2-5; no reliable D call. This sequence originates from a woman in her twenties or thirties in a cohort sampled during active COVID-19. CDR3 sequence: CASSFGGVKTQYF. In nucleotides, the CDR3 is TGTGCCAGCAGTTTCGGCGGTGTAAAGACCCAGTACTTC.